This T cell receptor beta chain was recovered during a study of beta chain features in type 1 diabetes. Study-level results: The naive, central memory and Treg TCRB repertoires of patients appeared to be more similar to one another than those of healthy donors.

Every bit of the isolated RNA underwent reverse transcription, so sequencing read expressed TCRB transcripts. An average around 3.3 million reads came from naive, central memory and regulatory T cell samples. Assay: immunoSEQ multiplex PCR; the TCRdb copy retains only in-frame clones and omits some. The sample contains roughly 40,000 clones, 64% of which appear only once. Concerning this clone: Its antigen is as yet unknown.

Sorted CD4+ subsets: naive, central memory, regulatory, stem cell-like memory (CD45RO/CCR7/CD25/CD127/CD95/CD27 panel). Source material: Tregs from blood. This clonotype was sampled from a woman in her twenties or thirties in good health.

The CDR3 sequence is CASSDLVATNEKLFF. As DNA, the CDR3 is TGTGCCAGCAGTGACCTGGTAGCAACTAATGAAAAACTGTTTTTT. The V and J genes are TRBV25-1 and TRBJ1-4; D gene unclear. Looked up from germline, CDR1 is MGHDK and CDR2 is SYGVNS. Trimming shortened V by 3 bases and J by 0 bases, and 8 bases separated the two germline ends. The CDR3 extends over 15 amino acids.